The next 23 T cell receptor beta chains were all read from a single sample in a study of T cell responses to AZD1222 COVID-19 vaccine. Measured with immunoSEQ multiplex PCR; TCRdb has only the in-frame clones, and not every one. The table has approximately 100,000 clones, roughly 90% seen once. Material: peripheral blood, obtained on day 0 of MenACWY control vaccination. These receptors all stem from an adult in good health.

V usage is TRBV5-4 and J usage is TRBJ2-1; 16 bases are a match to TRBD2. This CDR3 has 16 amino acids. From germline, CDR1 is SGHNT and CDR2 YYREEE (reference sequence). Germline trimming cut 3 bases from V and 9 bases from J; bases unmatched to any gene: 6. CDR3 DNA sequence: TGTGCCAGCAGCTCTGGGACTAGCGGGGGGGCGGTTGAGCAGTTCTTC. Amino acids: CASSSGTSGGAVEQFF. Based on the CDR3 plus reference TRBV5-4 and TRBJ2-1, the full variable domain is ETGVTQSPTHLIKTRGQQVTLRCSSQSGHNTVSWYQQALGQGPQFIFQYYREEENGRGNFPPRFSGLQFPNYSSELNVNALELDDSALYLCASSSGTSGGAVEQFFGPGTRLTVL.

CDR3 sequence reads: CASSVAGGPLGTEAFF. The CDR3 DNA sequence: TGTGCCAGCAGCGTAGCGGGGGGGCCCCTGGGGACTGAAGCTTTCTTT. This rearrangement joins TRBV9 to TRBJ1-1; possible D gene TRBD1, 6 bases. The CDR3 spans 16 residues. V gave up 0 bases and J gave up 5 bases, with 17 bases separating them. Looked up from germline, CDR1 is SGDLS and CDR2 is YYNGEE.

The V gene is TRBV19, the J gene TRBJ1-5; D perhaps matches TRBD1 (5 bases). The germline CDR1 and CDR2 sequences are LNHDA and SQIVND (reference sequence). Trimming left V 7 bases short and J 3 bases short, with 16 bases between. This CDR3 comprises 15 residues. CDR3 sequence (DNA): TGTGCCAGTAACTCGGGTGGGGGATTCAATCAGCCCCAGCATTTT. Its translation is CASNSGGGFNQPQHF.

The chain combines TRBV7-9 with TRBJ2-1; 8 bases map to TRBD2. V lost 1 base to trimming and J lost 7 bases; unmatched junction nucleotides: 6. The CDR3 covers 15 residues. The germline CDR1 and CDR2 sequences are SEHNR and FQNEAQ (reference sequence). CDR3 amino acids: CASSLGSGGMNEQFF. CDR3 DNA sequence: TGTGCCAGCAGCTTAGGGAGCGGGGGCATGAATGAGCAGTTCTTC.

Comments on this clone: The conserved final phenylalanine or tryptophan is absent from the CDR3, which likely points to a read error. The limits of the CDR3 on the DNA are not certain, so only TCRdb's listed CDR3 is given. V and J are TRBV19 and TRBJ2-4; TRBD1, as called in the table, went unchecked against the DNA. The germline CDR1 and CDR2 sequences are LNHDA and SQIVND (reference sequence). 11 amino acids form the CDR3, both terminal residues included. The CDR3 region is CASTATGRLFI.

The V and J genes are TRBV28 and TRBJ1-6; 9 bases map to TRBD1. Germline V gives CDR1 MDHEN, CDR2 SYDVKM. The V segment lost 1 base and the J segment 7 bases; nucleotides outside the gene matches: 5. CDR3 length: 16 amino acids. This chain's CDR3 is CASSLFTGTGNSPLHF. The CDR3 region has the DNA TGTGCCAGCAGTTTATTCACCGGGACAGGGAATTCACCCCTCCACTTT.

The chain uses TRBV3-1 (or the pseudogene TRBV3-2) and TRBJ1-6; D not certain. This CDR3 spans 14 amino acids. V lost 8 bases and J 4 bases, leaving 12 bases between the germline ends. Germline V gene sequence: CDR1 LGHDT, CDR2 YNNKEL (reference sequence). The CDR3 loop reads CASVDSPYNSPLHF. CDR3 DNA: TGTGCCAGCGTTGACTCCCCGTATAATTCACCCCTCCACTTT.

This clone has just a few counts. The chain employs TRBV7-9 and TRBJ2-7; D remains ambiguous. The V gene's germline CDR1 is SEHNR and CDR2 FQNEAQ (reference sequence). This CDR3 comprises 13 residues. V lost 5 bases to trimming and J lost 2 bases, with 10 bases between them. The CDR3 sequence is CASSAPLTYEQYF. Written as DNA, the CDR3 is TGTGCCAGCAGCGCACCCCTTACCTACGAGCAGTACTTC.

The rearrangement uses TRBV3-1 (or the pseudogene TRBV3-2) and TRBJ1-2, with 11 positions matching TRBD1. Germline loops: CDR1 LGHDT, CDR2 YNNKEL (reference sequence). The V segment lost 1 base and the J segment 11 bases; nucleotides outside the gene matches: 3. The CDR3 covers 13 residues. The CDR3 reads CASSQGTGGAYTF. For the CDR3, the DNA is TGTGCCAGCAGCCAAGGGACAGGGGGCGCGTACACCTTC.

The rearrangement joins TRBV19 to TRBJ1-2, with TRBD1 identical over 7 bases. The ends lost 7 bases at V and 8 bases at J; junction bases unmatched: 7. The length of the CDR3 is 12 residues. The germline V gene encodes CDR1 LNHDA and CDR2 SQIVND (reference sequence). Here the CDR3 reads CASTQGRGGYTF. The CDR3 DNA reads TGTGCCAGTACACAGGGGAGAGGAGGCTACACCTTC.

The V call is TRBV7-9, the J call TRBJ1-1; TRBD1 might be the D (6 bases). Trimming shortened V by 3 bases and J by 6 bases, and 8 bases separated the two germline ends. The CDR3 consists of 12 residues. Looked up from germline, CDR1 is SEHNR and CDR2 is FQNEAQ (reference sequence). The CDR3 loop is CASSLGGPEAFF. CDR3 coding DNA: TGTGCCAGCAGCTTGGGGGGCCCTGAAGCTTTCTTT.

The chain links TRBV12-5 to TRBJ1-2; the D gene is possibly TRBD1 (5 bases). The CDR3 is made up of 15 amino acids. Trimming removed 5 bases from V and 4 bases from J, with 17 bases in between. Germline V gene lookup returns CDR1 LGHNT and CDR2 FRNRAP. In DNA, the CDR3 is TGTGCTAGTGGTCCAGGGACCGACACTTTCTATGGCTACACCTTC. Protein sequence: CASGPGTDTFYGYTF.

This clone was observed a few times. The chain joins TRBV27 to TRBJ2-1; the match to TRBD2 covers 8 bases. Germline V gene lookup returns CDR1 MNHEY and CDR2 SMNVEV (reference sequence). This CDR3 region has 14 residues. J gave up 3 bases and V 5 bases, and 3 bases lay outside the gene matches. In nucleotides, the CDR3 is TGTGCCAGCAGTCGGGGGGGTGTCTACAATGAGCAGTTCTTC. Residues: CASSRGGVYNEQFF.

The V gene is TRBV12-5, the J gene TRBJ2-1, with TRBD2 matching over 13 bases. CDR3 length equals 18 residues. Germline V gives CDR1 LGHNT, CDR2 FRNRAP. Germline trimming cut 2 bases from V and 2 bases from J; bases unmatched to any gene: 6. Written as DNA, the CDR3 is TGTGCTAGTGGTTTGACTAGCGGGGGGGCCTTTGCCTACAATGAGCAGTTCTTC. As protein: CASGLTSGGAFAYNEQFF.

The genes are TRBV20-1 and TRBJ1-1; D is perhaps TRBD1 (5 bases). The ends were cut back, 3 bases at V and 1 base at J, with 12 bases in the middle. From germline, CDR1 is DFQATT and CDR2 SNEGSKA (reference sequence). The CDR3 sequence is 14 residues long. The CDR3 loop is CSASLGLGNTEAFF. The CDR3 nucleotides read TGCAGTGCTAGTCTGGGGCTGGGGAACACTGAAGCTTTCTTT.

In DNA, the CDR3 is TGTGCCAGCAGTTCTACAACAGATACGCAGTATTTT. As protein: CASSSTTDTQYF. The rearrangement uses TRBV28 and TRBJ2-3, with no clear D. The V gene lost 4 bases and the J gene lost 3 bases, with 5 bases spanning the gap. Looked up from germline, CDR1 is MDHEN and CDR2 is SYDVKM. The CDR3 runs to 12 residues. The full variable domain, in which reference TRBV28 and TRBJ2-3 provide the parts outside the CDR3, is DVKVTQSSRYLVKRTGEKVFLECVQDMDHENMFWYRQDPGLGLRLIYFSYDVKMKEKGDIPEGYSVSREKKERFSLILESASTNQTSMYLCASSSTTDTQYFGPGTRLTVL.

The chain uses TRBV7-3 and TRBJ1-1, with D uncertain. Per germline, CDR1 SGHTA and CDR2 FQGTGA. Trimming left V 3 bases short and J 1 base short, with 6 bases between. The CDR3 length is 13 residues. The CDR3 protein is CASSFDTNTEAFF. The CDR3 DNA sequence: TGTGCCAGCAGCTTTGACACGAACACTGAAGCTTTCTTT.

J is TRBJ2-7 and V is TRBV23-1; a possible D gene is TRBD1 (5 bases). TRBV23-1 is assigned to the ORF class and has an uncertain function. Deletions cut 0 bases from V and 6 bases from J, with 15 bases between. This CDR3 is 15 amino acids long. The CDR3 region has the DNA TGCGCCAGCAGTCAATCGGGCAGGGCAATTGGCGAGCAGTACTTC. Translation: CASSQSGRAIGEQYF.

V and J are TRBV7-2 and TRBJ2-7; no definite D call. CDR3 length equals 17 residues. V lost 1 base and J 0 bases, leaving 16 bases between the germline ends. Germline CDR1 reads SGHTA; CDR2 reads FQGNSA. The DNA for the CDR3 is TGTGCCAGCAGCTTAGGGGTCGATCAACAGCGCTCCTACGAGCAGTACTTC. This translates into CASSLGVDQQRSYEQYF.

CDR3 nucleotide sequence: TGTGCCGCGGTTGGGAGGGGGCAGGGTGGCTACACCTTC. It codes for CAAVGRGQGGYTF. The chain uses TRBV6-5 and TRBJ1-2; 7 positions match TRBD1. V lost 11 bases, J lost 7 bases, and 13 bases stayed unmatched. CDR1 is MNHEY, CDR2 SVGAGI, per germline. This CDR3 contains 13 residues.

The chain couples TRBV27 to TRBJ1-2, with TRBD1 identical over 7 bases. The V segment lost 7 bases and the J segment 4 bases; nucleotides outside the gene matches: 6. This CDR3 is 13 amino acids long. The germline V gene has CDR1 MNHEY and CDR2 SMNVEV (reference sequence). This CDR3 reads CASTRQGTYGYTF. CDR3 DNA: TGTGCCAGCACCCGACAGGGTACCTATGGCTACACCTTC.

The chain links TRBV10-1 to TRBJ2-5, with TRBD2 matching 9 bases. The CDR3 runs to 15 residues. Germline V lookup: CDR1 WNHNN, CDR2 SYGVQD (reference sequence). V lost 4 bases and J lost 0; bases outside the gene matches: 3. The CDR3 coding sequence is TGCGCCAGCAGTGCTAGCGGGGTGTACCAAGAGACCCAGTACTTC. The encoded protein is CASSASGVYQETQYF.

This clone was observed once. V is TRBV10-2 and J is TRBJ1-2; D is ambiguous. Looked up from germline, CDR1 is WSHSY and CDR2 is SAAADI. The CDR3 loop spans 15 amino acids. V was shortened by 0 bases and J by 7 bases, with 15 bases between the two germline ends. CDR3 in DNA: TGCGCCAGCAGTGAGTCGAATGGGCAAGGGAGTGGCTACACCTTC. It yields the protein CASSESNGQGSGYTF.